This T cell receptor (beta chain) was sequenced in a study of blood T cell repertoires in COVID-19. Study information: PBMCs, B-cell-depleted T cells, or T cells were the source of the cDNA or gDNA that made up the material.

This CDR3 has 20 residues. Germline CDR1 reads SGHRS; CDR2 reads YFSETQ. Trimming removed 4 bases from V and 1 base from J; junction bases left unmatched: 14. Profiling relied on immunoSEQ multiplex PCR, and the TCRdb table lists in-frame clones only, not all of them. The table includes about 83,000 clones, around 86% detected once. In this sample, this clone turned up a few times. This receptor was taken from a man older than 75 with active or convalescent COVID-19. Material for sequencing was peripheral blood. The genes are TRBV5-1 and TRBJ2-3; 14 bases are a match to TRBD2. CDR3 sequence (DNA): TGCGCCAGCAGCCCCGGACTAGCGGGGGGCCTGATAGGGCGCACAGATACGCAGTATTTT. Protein sequence: CASSPGLAGGLIGRTDTQYF.